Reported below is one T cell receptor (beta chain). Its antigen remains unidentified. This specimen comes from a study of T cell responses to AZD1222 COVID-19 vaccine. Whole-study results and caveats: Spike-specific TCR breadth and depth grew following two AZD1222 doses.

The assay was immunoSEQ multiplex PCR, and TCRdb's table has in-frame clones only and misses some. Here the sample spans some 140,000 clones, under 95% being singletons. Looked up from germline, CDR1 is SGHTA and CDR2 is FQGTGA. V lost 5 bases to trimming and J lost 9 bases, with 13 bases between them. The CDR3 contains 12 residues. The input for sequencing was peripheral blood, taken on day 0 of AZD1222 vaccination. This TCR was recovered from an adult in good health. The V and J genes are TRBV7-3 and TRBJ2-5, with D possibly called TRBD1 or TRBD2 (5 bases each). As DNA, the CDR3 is TGTGCCAGCAGCCTACTCTCGGGGCCCCAGTACTTC. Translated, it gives CASSLLSGPQYF. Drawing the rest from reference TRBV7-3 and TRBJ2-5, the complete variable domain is GAGVSQTPSNKVTEKGKYVELRCDPISGHTALYWYRQSLGQGPEFLIYFQGTGAADDSGLPNDRFFAVRPEGSVSTLKIQRTERGDSAVYLCASSLLSGPQYFGPGTRLLVL.